These 28 T cell receptor beta chains came from one sample sequenced in a study of blood T cell repertoires in COVID-19. Data came from immunoSEQ multiplex PCR; TCRdb stores just in-frame clones and leaves some out. The repertoire holds some 130,000 clones, with approximately 82% as singletons. Sequenced input: peripheral blood. These receptors came from a man in his fifties or sixties who had recovered from COVID-19.

J is TRBJ2-7 and V is TRBV9, with D perhaps matching TRBD2 (7 bases). This CDR3 has 16 amino acids. Trimming pared 3 bases from V and 0 bases from J, leaving 16 bases between. CDR1 SGDLS and CDR2 YYNGEE come from the germline V gene. This CDR3 reads CASSAPGGGPSYEQYF. The DNA for the CDR3 is TGTGCCAGCAGCGCCCCTGGCGGGGGCCCCTCCTACGAGCAGTACTTC.

V is TRBV18 and J is TRBJ2-5; the D gene is possibly TRBD1 (6 bases). The CDR3 totals 17 residues. Trimming removed 0 bases from V and 1 base from J, with 15 bases in between. The V gene's germline CDR1 is KGHSH and CDR2 LQKENI. The CDR3: CASSPPKQGISQETQYF. CDR3 nucleotide sequence: TGTGCCAGCTCACCACCAAAGCAGGGGATTTCCCAAGAGACCCAGTACTTC.

The chain employs TRBV29-1 and TRBJ1-1; no reliable D call. This CDR3 has 13 amino acids. CDR1 is SQVTM and CDR2 is ANQGSEA in the germline V gene. Trimming removed 1 base at V and 1 base at J, with 7 bases between. DNA of the CDR3: TGCAGCGTTGAAGTACAGCCGAACACTGAAGCTTTCTTT. Protein product: CSVEVQPNTEAFF.

This clone showed up just a few times. The chain employs TRBV6-5 and TRBJ1-2; no clear D gene. V lost 8 bases and J lost 7, with 14 bases in between. CDR3 size: 12 residues. Germline values: CDR1 MNHEY, CDR2 SVGAGI. Written as DNA, the CDR3 is TGTGCCAGCGACCTCGGAGCGGGTGGCTACACCTTC. It encodes CASDLGAGGYTF.

This rearrangement joins TRBV11-2 to TRBJ1-5; D is ambiguous. CDR1 and CDR2 from the germline V gene are SGHAT and FQNNGV. The CDR3 runs to 12 residues. Trimming stripped 5 bases from V and 3 bases from J, with 5 bases between. The chain's CDR3 is CASSPVNQPQHF. CDR3 sequence (DNA): TGTGCCAGCAGCCCAGTCAATCAGCCCCAGCATTTT.

The rearrangement joins TRBV7-2 to TRBJ1-4; D possibly corresponds to TRBD1 (5 bases). Germline CDR1 reads SGHTA; CDR2 reads FQGNSA. Deletions cut 5 bases from V and 10 bases from J, with 11 bases between. The CDR3 contains 12 residues. Here the CDR3 DNA reads TGTGCCAGCAGCCAAGACCAGGGAAAACTGTTTTTT. Encoded protein: CASSQDQGKLFF.

J is TRBJ2-5 and V is TRBV27, with 7 nucleotides matching TRBD1. This CDR3 is 16 amino acids long. V trimming: 4 bases; J trimming: 5 bases; junction bases outside the gene matches: 13. The V gene's germline CDR1 is MNHEY and CDR2 SMNVEV (reference sequence). CDR3 amino acids: CASSSPYRGSGETQYF. In DNA form, the CDR3 reads TGTGCCAGCAGTTCCCCTTACAGGGGCTCCGGGGAGACCCAGTACTTC.

V and J are TRBV5-6 and TRBJ1-1; tentatively, D is TRBD1 (5 bases). V was pared by 5 bases and J by 10 bases, with 15 bases between. The CDR3 is made up of 12 amino acids. Germline lookup yields CDR1 SGHDT and CDR2 YYEEEE. The CDR3 reads CASSPGGAIAFF. DNA of the CDR3: TGTGCCAGCAGTCCGGGTGGGGCGATAGCTTTCTTT.

The chain links TRBV2 to TRBJ1-2, with D unclear. Trimming shortened V by 5 bases and J by 7 bases, and 5 bases separated the two germline ends. The CDR3 has 10 amino acids. Germline V lookup: CDR1 SNHLY, CDR2 FYNNEI. The CDR3 bases are TGTGCCAGCAGTCTCAGTGGCTACACCTTC. It codes for CASSLSGYTF.

The V gene is TRBV28, the J gene TRBJ2-5, with D perhaps TRBD1 (5 bases). CDR1 is MDHEN and CDR2 is SYDVKM in the germline V gene. The CDR3 runs 15 residues. V lost 1 base and J 4 bases, leaving 13 bases between the germline ends. CDR3 loop: CASSLLGVQIETQYF. CDR3 in DNA: TGTGCCAGCAGTTTATTAGGGGTTCAGATAGAGACCCAGTACTTC.

J is TRBJ2-3 and V is TRBV12-3 or TRBV12-4; D call uncertain. The V end was cut by 8 bases, the J end by 3 bases, with 9 bases between. The CDR3 consists of 12 residues. The CDR3, as DNA: TGTGCCAGCTCTCGGGTTACAGATACGCAGTATTTT. Translation: CASSRVTDTQYF.

This chain uses TRBV5-1 with TRBJ1-1; TRBD1 is a possible D gene (5 bases). This CDR3 spans 12 amino acids. Trimming shortened V by 0 bases and J by 11 bases, and 11 bases separated the two germline ends. Germline V gene data show CDR1 as SGHRS and CDR2 as YFSETQ. The CDR3, as DNA: TGCGCCAGCAGCTTGGACAGGACAAAGGCTTTCTTT. Protein product: CASSLDRTKAFF.

This clone was detected a few times. The gene calls are TRBV27 and TRBJ2-1; D might be TRBD2 (6 bases). The germline V and J ends were trimmed by 0 bases and 6 bases, with 6 bases remaining between them. Germline CDR1 reads MNHEY; CDR2 reads SMNVEV (reference sequence). This CDR3 contains 13 residues. CDR3 region: CASSLSGLNEQFF. As DNA, the CDR3 is TGTGCCAGCAGTTTATCGGGACTCAATGAGCAGTTCTTC.

The chain carries TRBV4-3 and TRBJ2-1; D is uncertain. Per germline, CDR1 LGHNA and CDR2 YSLEER. The CDR3 consists of 14 residues. V lost 4 bases and J 4 bases, leaving 11 bases between the germline ends. The CDR3 loop reads CASSLGPGYNEQFF. CDR3 nucleotides: TGCGCCAGCAGCCTCGGCCCGGGTTACAATGAGCAGTTCTTC.

J is TRBJ2-4 and V is TRBV3-1 (or the pseudogene TRBV3-2); possibly TRBD1 for D (5 bases). The germline V and J ends were trimmed by 0 bases and 0 bases, with 15 bases remaining between them. Germline V gene sequence: CDR1 LGHDT, CDR2 YNNKEL (reference sequence). The CDR3 contains 18 residues. This CDR3 is CASSQDGASLLAKNIQYF. The DNA of the CDR3 is TGTGCCAGCAGCCAAGATGGGGCTAGTCTTCTAGCCAAAAACATTCAGTACTTC.

This clone was detected once. This chain uses TRBV28 with TRBJ1-5; D call uncertain. Germline V gene data show CDR1 as MDHEN and CDR2 as SYDVKM. Trimming left V 5 bases short and J 0 bases short, with 17 bases between. This CDR3 region has 17 residues. The CDR3 loop is CASSPDRDGYSNQPQHF. CDR3 DNA: TGTGCCAGCAGTCCAGACCGCGACGGGTATAGCAATCAGCCCCAGCATTTT.

This chain connects TRBV9 to TRBJ1-2; D call uncertain. Germline V gives CDR1 SGDLS, CDR2 YYNGEE. V shed 0 bases and J shed 4 bases, with 13 bases lying between them. The CDR3 has 15 amino acids. CDR3 coding DNA: TGTGCCAGCAGCGTAGCCGAGGGCTGGGTCTATGGCTACACCTTC. This encodes CASSVAEGWVYGYTF.

The chain is built from TRBV7-2 and TRBJ2-2; a weak D match, TRBD2 (5 bases). The CDR3 is 15 residues long. The germline V gene has CDR1 SGHTA and CDR2 FQGNSA. V lost 1 base and J 6 bases, leaving 12 bases between the germline ends. Here the CDR3 DNA reads TGTGCCAGCAGCTTAGTACTAGGTGCCGCCGGGGAGCTGTTTTTT. As protein: CASSLVLGAAGELFF.

This clone was observed a few times. The chain links TRBV21-1 to TRBJ2-6; the table names TRBD2, a call not compared with the DNA. TRBV21-1 is a pseudogene locus. This CDR3 has 19 residues. In DNA form, the CDR3 reads TGTGCCAGCAGCAATCGTCCGGTGGTGGTAATCTCTGGGGCCAACGTCCTGACTTTC. As protein: CASSNRPVVVISGANVLTF.

CDR3 sequence reads: CASSEGMNRVAETQYF. Written as DNA, the CDR3 is TGTGCCAGCAGCGAGGGGATGAACAGGGTCGCGGAGACCCAGTACTTC. J is TRBJ2-5 and V is TRBV9; possible D gene TRBD1, 6 bases. This CDR3 region has 16 residues. Trimming left V 3 bases short and J 5 bases short, with 20 bases between. The germline CDR1 and CDR2 sequences are SGDLS and YYNGEE.

V and J are TRBV30 and TRBJ2-2, with TRBD2 matching over 8 bases. The V gene's germline CDR1 is GTSNPN and CDR2 SVGIG (reference sequence). V shed 4 bases and J 4 bases; nucleotides not matched to a gene: 5. This CDR3 region has 14 residues. The CDR3 DNA follows: TGTGCCTGGATTAGACGGGAGGGCACCGGGGAGCTGTTTTTT. It encodes CAWIRREGTGELFF. The whole variable domain, remainder taken from reference TRBV30 and TRBJ2-2, is SQTIHQWPATLVQPVGSPLSLECTVEGTSNPNLYWYRQAAGRGLQLLFYSVGIGQISSEVPQNLSASRPQDRQFILSSKKLLLSDSGFYLCAWIRREGTGELFFGEGSRLTVL.

The chain is built from TRBV2 and TRBJ1-5; 7 bases line up with TRBD1. Germline CDR1 reads SNHLY; CDR2 reads FYNNEI. This CDR3 is 16 amino acids long. Germline trimming cut 3 bases from V and 1 base from J; bases unmatched to any gene: 6. Here the CDR3 DNA reads TGTGCCAGCAGTGACTCCCGGGGACAGAGCAATCAGCCCCAGCATTTT. This translates into CASSDSRGQSNQPQHF.

The chain carries TRBV6-5 and TRBJ2-7; tentatively, D is TRBD1 (6 bases). Trimming left V 6 bases short and J 2 bases short, with 14 bases between. This CDR3 contains 14 residues. Germline V CDR1 and CDR2: MNHEY, SVGAGI. The CDR3 spells CASSTLQGTYEQYF. DNA of the CDR3: TGTGCCAGCAGCACCTTGCAGGGGACCTACGAGCAGTACTTC.

The chain recombines TRBV27 with TRBJ1-2; 9 bases are shared with TRBD1. Per the germline V gene, CDR1 is MNHEY and CDR2 is SMNVEV (reference sequence). The CDR3 is 12 residues long. V gave up 9 bases and J gave up 7 bases; unmatched junction bases: 6. The CDR3 reads CASGPGQGGYTF. The CDR3 region has the DNA TGTGCCAGTGGACCGGGACAGGGTGGCTACACCTTC.

V gene TRBV10-3 combines with J gene TRBJ1-1, with 7 bases aligning to TRBD1. Germline CDR1 reads ENHRY; CDR2 reads SYGVKD. The CDR3 runs to 15 residues. The V and J ends lost 6 bases and 0 bases, in that order; junction bases with no gene match: 7. The CDR3 nucleotides read TGTGCCATCAGGGGGTCCGGGACAGTGAACACTGAAGCTTTCTTT. Translation: CAIRGSGTVNTEAFF.

The V call is TRBV20-1, the J call TRBJ2-2; 11 nucleotides agree with TRBD2. V was clipped by 3 bases and J by 0 bases; unmatched bases: 9. CDR1 and CDR2 from the germline V gene are DFQATT and SNEGSKA (reference sequence). This CDR3 has 18 amino acids. DNA of the CDR3: TGCAGTGCTAGTGGGCCAACTAGCGGGGGACCGAACACCGGGGAGCTGTTTTTT. This codes for CSASGPTSGGPNTGELFF.

The chain has TRBV3-1 (or the pseudogene TRBV3-2) and TRBJ2-5; TRBD1 agrees at 9 bases. Germline-derived CDR1 and CDR2 are LGHDT and YNNKEL (reference sequence). This CDR3 is 15 amino acids long. Trimming at V came to 3 bases and at J to 2 bases, leaving 4 bases not matched to a gene. CDR3 in amino acids: CASSHPGQGQETQYF. CDR3 DNA sequence: TGTGCCAGCAGCCATCCCGGACAGGGGCAAGAGACCCAGTACTTC.

This clone has a handful of counts. The chain couples TRBV28 to TRBJ1-1; TRBD1 is a possible D gene (5 bases). Trimming pared 7 bases from V and 6 bases from J, leaving 21 bases between. CDR3 size: 15 residues. Per germline, CDR1 MDHEN and CDR2 SYDVKM. The CDR3 protein is CASTLGGFRVAEAFF. For the CDR3, the DNA is TGTGCCAGCACCCTCGGGGGGTTCCGGGTCGCTGAAGCTTTCTTT.